What follows describes a single T cell receptor beta chain. The CDR3 has 12 residues. Trimming cost V 4 bases and J 14 bases, with 18 bases left between them. Germline V gene lookup returns CDR1 SGHDT and CDR2 YYEEEE. The assay was immunoSEQ multiplex PCR, and TCRdb's table has in-frame clones only and misses some. Of 300,000 to 350,000 clones in the sample, roughly 90% were seen once. Treatment described: 19 received Ad26.COV2.S at low or high dose, single or two shots; roughly five received placebo; per-sample allocation not given. The samples date from day 63 after the first vaccine or placebo injection. This entry comes from a study of Ad26.COV2.S vaccination and SARS-CoV-2 variants.

This clonotype originated in a person aged 18-65 years who received the Ad26.COV2.S COVID-19 vaccine or a placebo. This sequence joins TRBV5-6 and TRBJ1-2; D is unclear. Sequences were derived from peripheral blood, sampled in a trial of Ad26.COV2.S vaccine versus placebo. DNA of the CDR3: TGTGCCAGCAGCCCCGCGGGCGGTTGGAGTACCTTC. Its translation: CASSPAGGWSTF.